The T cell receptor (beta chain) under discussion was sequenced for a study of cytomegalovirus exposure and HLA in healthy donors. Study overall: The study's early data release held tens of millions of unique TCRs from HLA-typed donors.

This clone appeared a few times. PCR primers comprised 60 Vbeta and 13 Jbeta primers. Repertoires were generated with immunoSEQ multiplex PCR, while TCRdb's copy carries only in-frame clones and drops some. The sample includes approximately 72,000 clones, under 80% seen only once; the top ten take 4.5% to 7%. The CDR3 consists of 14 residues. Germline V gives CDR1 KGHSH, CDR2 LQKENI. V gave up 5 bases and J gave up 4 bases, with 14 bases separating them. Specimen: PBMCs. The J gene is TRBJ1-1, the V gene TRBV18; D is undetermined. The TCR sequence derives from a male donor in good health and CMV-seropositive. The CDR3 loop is CASSTDEAPTEAFF. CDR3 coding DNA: TGTGCCAGCTCAACCGACGAGGCGCCCACTGAAGCTTTCTTT. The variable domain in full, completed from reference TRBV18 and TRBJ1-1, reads NAGVMQNPRHLVRRRGQEARLRCSPMKGHSHVYWYRQLPEEGLKFMVYLQKENIIDESGMPKERFSAEFPKEGPSILRIQQVVRGDSAAYFCASSTDEAPTEAFFGQGTRLTVV.